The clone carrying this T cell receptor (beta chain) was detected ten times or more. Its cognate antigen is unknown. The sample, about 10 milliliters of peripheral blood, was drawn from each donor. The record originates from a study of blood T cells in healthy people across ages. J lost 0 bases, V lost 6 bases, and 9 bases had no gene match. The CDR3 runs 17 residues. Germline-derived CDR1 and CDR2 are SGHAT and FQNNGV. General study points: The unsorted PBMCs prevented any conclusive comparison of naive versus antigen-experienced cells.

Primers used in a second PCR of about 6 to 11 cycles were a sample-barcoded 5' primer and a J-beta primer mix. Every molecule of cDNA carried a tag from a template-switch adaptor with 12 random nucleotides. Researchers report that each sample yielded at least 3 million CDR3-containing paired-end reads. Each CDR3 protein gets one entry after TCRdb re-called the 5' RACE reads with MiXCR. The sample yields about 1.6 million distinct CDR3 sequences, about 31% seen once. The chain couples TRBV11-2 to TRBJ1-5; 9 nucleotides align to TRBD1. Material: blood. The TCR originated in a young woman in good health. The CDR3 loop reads CASSPGQGKISNQPQHF. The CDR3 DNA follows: TGTGCCAGCAGTCCGGGACAGGGTAAGATTAGCAATCAGCCCCAGCATTTT.